Sequencing of this T cell receptor (beta chain) was carried out in a study of spatial heterogeneity in lung cancer. Overall study context: On average, each unique TCR and UMI combination appeared more than ten times in raw reads.

General study results and limits: Blood contained ubiquitous expanded tumor TCRs more at resection than at follow-up.

Described time point: sample taken at primary tumor resection. Unsorted tumor, nontumor lung tissue or cryopreserved PBMC supplied the whole RNA. The donor population consisted of about 75 patients with untreated, early-stage non-small cell lung cancer. Of note for this clonotype: Its antigen is not identified.

Individually, TCR cDNA molecules were each labelled with a unique molecular identifier. TCRdb recomputed calls from the 5' RACE reads with MiXCR, one row per CDR3 protein. Of tens of thousands of distinct CDR3 sequences detected, roughly 12% appear once; the ten largest clones hold under 5.5%. This CDR3 spans 14 amino acids. CDR1 and CDR2 (germline): DFQATT, SNEGSKA (reference sequence). With 1 base removed from V and 1 base from J, the gap between germline ends came to 9 bases. Sample: PBMCs, taken at surgery. The V call is TRBV20-1, the J call TRBJ2-3; D possibly corresponds to TRBD2 (6 bases). This sequence was found in a male donor with early-stage non-small cell lung cancer. CDR3 coding DNA: TGCAGTGCTAGAGTGGCTAGCGGCACAGATACGCAGTATTTT. Translation gives CSARVASGTDTQYF.